The next 3 T cell receptor beta chains were all read from a single sample in a study of naive CD8 T cells in extremely preterm neonates. Profiling relied on immunoSEQ multiplex PCR, and the TCRdb table lists in-frame clones only, not all of them. Of 21,000 or so clones in the sample, 88% are singletons; the top ten hold about 0.85%. Samples were taken at extremely preterm deliveries at about 22-27 weeks of gestation. General observations from the study: Compared with older groups, preterm CDR3s were shorter, with fewer N additions and less trimming.

These TCRs are of unknown antigen specificity. The sequenced sample consisted of naive CD8+ T cells from cord blood. Every receptor here comes from a boy who was born preterm.

The genes are TRBV9 and TRBJ2-3; 14 bases are shared with TRBD2. The CDR3 contains 16 residues. V shed 3 bases, J shed 4 bases, and the junction held 4 bases outside the gene matches. Germline V gives CDR1 SGDLS, CDR2 YYNGEE. The CDR3 DNA follows: TGTGCCAGCAGCGGACTAGCGGGGGGGCTGGCAGATACGCAGTATTTT. Amino acid sequence: CASSGLAGGLADTQYF.

V usage is TRBV11-2 and J usage is TRBJ1-1; maybe TRBD1 (6 bases). This CDR3 spans 14 amino acids. Germline loops: CDR1 SGHAT, CDR2 FQNNGV. V lost 3 bases, J lost 0 bases, and 8 bases lay in between. Here the CDR3 reads CASSFRDMNTEAFF. The CDR3, as DNA: TGTGCCAGCAGCTTCAGGGACATGAACACTGAAGCTTTCTTT. Variable domain in full (rest from reference TRBV11-2 and TRBJ1-1): EAGVAQSPRYKIIEKRQSVAFWCNPISGHATLYWYQQILGQGPKLLIQFQNNGVVDDSQLPKDRFSAERLKGVDSTLKIQPAKLEDSAVYLCASSFRDMNTEAFFGQGTRLTVV.

This chain joins TRBV4-3 and TRBJ2-3; 9 bases match TRBD2. This CDR3 has 17 amino acids. V gave up 0 bases and J gave up 2 bases; unmatched junction bases: 6. Germline CDR1 reads LGHNA; CDR2 reads YSLEER. The CDR3 sequence: CASSQDRAGGPTDTQYF. In DNA form, the CDR3 reads TGCGCCAGCAGCCAAGATCGGGCGGGGGGGCCCACAGATACGCAGTATTTT.